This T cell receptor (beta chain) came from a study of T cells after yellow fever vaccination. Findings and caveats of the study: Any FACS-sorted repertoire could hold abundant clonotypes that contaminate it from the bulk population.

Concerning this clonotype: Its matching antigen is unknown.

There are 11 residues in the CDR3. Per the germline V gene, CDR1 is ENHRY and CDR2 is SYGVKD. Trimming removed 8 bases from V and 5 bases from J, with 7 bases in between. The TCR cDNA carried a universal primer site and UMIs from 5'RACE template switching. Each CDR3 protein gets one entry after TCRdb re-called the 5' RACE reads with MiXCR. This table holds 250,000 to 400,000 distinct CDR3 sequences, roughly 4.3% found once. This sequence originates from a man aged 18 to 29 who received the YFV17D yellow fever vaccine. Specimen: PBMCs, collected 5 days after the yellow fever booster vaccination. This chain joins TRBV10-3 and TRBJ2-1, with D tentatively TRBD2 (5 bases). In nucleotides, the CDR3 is TGTGCCATCGGACTGCACAATGAGCAGTTCTTC. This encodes CAIGLHNEQFF.